The present T cell receptor beta chain was sequenced within a study of PD-L1 blockade in urothelial cancer. Study details: Men with urothelial cancer arising in the bladder made up about 85% of the roughly 29 patients. Broader study findings: Blood TCR clonality below the median before treatment was a predictor of better survival.

On this clone itself: Its target is not known.

Only in-frame clones appear in the TCRdb table, and some are missing; sequencing was by immunoSEQ multiplex PCR. The sample records about 38,000 clones, under 90% being singletons. The CDR3 loop spans 15 amino acids. The material was PBMCs, obtained around atezolizumab (anti-PD-L1) treatment. The chain combines TRBV12-1 with TRBJ2-7; the table's D call of TRBD1 was not tested on the DNA. TRBV12-1 is assigned pseudogene status. This clonotype was sampled from a man aged 55 to 70 with urothelial cancer. CDR3 region: CASSCCRDRPYEQYF. CDR3 sequence (DNA): TGTGCCAGCAGCTGCTGCAGGGACAGACCATACGAGCAGTACTTC.